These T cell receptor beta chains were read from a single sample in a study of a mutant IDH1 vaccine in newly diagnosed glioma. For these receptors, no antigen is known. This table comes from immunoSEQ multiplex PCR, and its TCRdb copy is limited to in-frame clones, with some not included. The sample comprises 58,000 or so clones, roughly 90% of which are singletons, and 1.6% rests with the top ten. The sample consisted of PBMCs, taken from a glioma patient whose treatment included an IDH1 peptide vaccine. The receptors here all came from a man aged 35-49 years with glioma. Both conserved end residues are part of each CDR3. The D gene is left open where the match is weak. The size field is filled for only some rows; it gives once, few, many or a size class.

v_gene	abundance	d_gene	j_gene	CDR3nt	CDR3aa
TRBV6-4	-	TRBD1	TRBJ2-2	TGTGCCAGCAGTGGCCTTCGAGGACAGGGTTACACCGGGGAGCTGTTTTTT	CASSGLRGQGYTGELFF
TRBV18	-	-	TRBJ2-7	TGTGCCAGCTCACCACCATTCGGACAGCCCTACGAGCAGTACTTC	CASSPPFGQPYEQYF
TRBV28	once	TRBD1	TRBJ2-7	TGTGCCAGCAGCTCCGGGACAGGGGGCGACGTCCACGAGCAGTACTTC	CASSSGTGGDVHEQYF
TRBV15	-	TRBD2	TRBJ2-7	TGTGCCACCAGGTGGACTAGCGGGAGGAGAGACGAGCAGTACTTC	CATRWTSGRRDEQYF
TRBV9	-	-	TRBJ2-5	TGTGCCAGCAGCCCCAGGGGGGGCCTGGGAGAGACCCAGTACTTC	CASSPRGGLGETQYF
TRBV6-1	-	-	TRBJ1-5	TGTGCCAGCAATAGCAATCAGCCCCAGCATTTT	CASNSNQPQHF
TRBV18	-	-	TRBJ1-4	TGTGCCAGCTTACAGGATCTAGGAGAAAAACTGTTTTTT	CASLQDLGEKLFF
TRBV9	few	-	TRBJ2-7	TGTGCCAGCAGCGTAGGTGAGTGGGGAGAGCTTTACGAGCAGTACTTC	CASSVGEWGELYEQYF
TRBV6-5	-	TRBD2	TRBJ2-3	TGTGCCAGCAGTTACTCGGCTAGCGGGGGGACAGATACGCAGTATTTT	CASSYSASGGTDTQYF
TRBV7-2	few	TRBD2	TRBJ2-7	TGTGCCAGCAGCTTACAAGCGGGAAGGGAGCAGTACTTC	CASSLQAGREQYF
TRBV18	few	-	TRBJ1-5	TGTGCCAGCTCACTCCAGACCCGTGGCCAGCCCCAGCATTTT	CASSLQTRGQPQHF
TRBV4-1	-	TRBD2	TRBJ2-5	TGCGCCAGCAGCCAAGTTGGCACTAGCGGGAGTGAGACCCAGTACTTC	CASSQVGTSGSETQYF
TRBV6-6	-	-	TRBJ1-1	TGTGCCAGCAGTTACCGAGGGGGGGCCGCTTTCTTT	CASSYRGGAAFF
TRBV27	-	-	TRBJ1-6	TGTGCCAGCAAATGGCAGGAATCTTCACCCCTCCACTTT	CASKWQESSPLHF
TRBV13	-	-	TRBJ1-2	TGTGCCAGCAGCCGGGGAAAGGGCCAGGGCTACACCTTC	CASSRGKGQGYTF
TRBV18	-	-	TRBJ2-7	TGTGCCAGCTCACCACTTCTAGGGGGTGGAAACGAGCAGTACTTC	CASSPLLGGGNEQYF
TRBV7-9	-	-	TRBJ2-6	TGTGCCAGCACCGACCTGGACTCTGGGGCCAACGTCCTGACTTTC	CASTDLDSGANVLTF
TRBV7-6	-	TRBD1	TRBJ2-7	TGTGCCAGCAGCCCCCAGGGGGTGAGGCCCTACGAGCAGTACTTC	CASSPQGVRPYEQYF
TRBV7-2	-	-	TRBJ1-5	TGTGCCAGCAGCTTACAGGGGAGTCAGCCCCAGCATTTT	CASSLQGSQPQHF
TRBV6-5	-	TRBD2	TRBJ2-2	TGTGCCAGCAGTTACTTAAGCGGGAAGGCCGGGGAGCTGTTTTTT	CASSYLSGKAGELFF
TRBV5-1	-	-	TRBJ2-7	TGCGCCAGCAGCTTGATAGGGGACGAGCAGTACTTC	CASSLIGDEQYF
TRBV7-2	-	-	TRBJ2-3	TGTGCCAGCAGCTCCAGACTAAACACAGATACGCAGTATTTT	CASSSRLNTDTQYF
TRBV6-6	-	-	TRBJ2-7	TGTGCCAGCAGTTACCGGGGTTACGAGCAGTACTTC	CASSYRGYEQYF
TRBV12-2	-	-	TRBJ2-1	TGTGCAAGTCGCCCTAAGGACAGGGGTTCATGGGAGCAGTTCTTC	CASRPKDRGSWEQFF
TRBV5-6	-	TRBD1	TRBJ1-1	TGTGCCAGCAGCTTGGACAGGGGCAGGGTATGGAACACTGAAGCTTTCTTT	CASSLDRGRVWNTEAFF
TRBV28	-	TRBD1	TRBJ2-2	TGTGCCATCCGGACAGGGGGACACGGGGAGCTGTTTTTT	CAIRTGGHGELFF
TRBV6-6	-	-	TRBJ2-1	TGTGCCAGCAGCCCTCCGGGCGGGAACTCCTACAATGAGCAGTTCTTC	CASSPPGGNSYNEQFF
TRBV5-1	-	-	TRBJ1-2	TGCGCCAGCAGACGGGCGGCGGACCAGGAACTCTATGGCTACACCTTC	CASRRAADQELYGYTF
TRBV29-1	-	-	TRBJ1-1	TGCAGCGTATACAGGGAAGTGAACACTGAAGCTTTCTTT	CSVYREVNTEAFF
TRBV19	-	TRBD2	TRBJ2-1	TGTGCCAGTAGCCATCAACCCGGGACTAGCGGGAGAAATGAGCAGTTCTTC	CASSHQPGTSGRNEQFF
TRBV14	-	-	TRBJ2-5	TGTGCCAGCAGCCAACCCGAAAGTTCGACCCAGTACTTC	CASSQPESSTQYF
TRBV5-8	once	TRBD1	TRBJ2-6	TGTGCAAACAGGGGGGCTGGGGCCAACGTCCTGACTTTC	CANRGAGANVLTF
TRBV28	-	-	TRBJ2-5	TGTGCCAGCGGCTGGAATGGGGAGACCCAGTACTTC	CASGWNGETQYF
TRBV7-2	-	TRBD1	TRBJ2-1	TGTGCCAGCAGCTTAGCGTTAGGGGGACAGGGGTCCAATGAGCAGTTCTTC	CASSLALGGQGSNEQFF
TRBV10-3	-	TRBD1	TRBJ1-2	TGTGCCATCAGTGAGTCGACAGGGGGTAACTATGGCTACACCTTC	CAISESTGGNYGYTF
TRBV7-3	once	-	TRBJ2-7	TGTGCCAGCAGCTTAGACGGGACGGTCTCCTACGAGCAGTACTTC	CASSLDGTVSYEQYF
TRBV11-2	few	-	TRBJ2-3	TGTGCCAGCAGCTTATCGAGAGCATCAGATACGCAGTATTTT	CASSLSRASDTQYF
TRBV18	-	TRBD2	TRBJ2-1	TGTGCCAGCTCCCGGGTAGCGGGACAAATTAGCTCCTACAATGAGCAGTTCTTC	CASSRVAGQISSYNEQFF
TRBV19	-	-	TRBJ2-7	TGTGCCAGTAGTCCCGGGACCGCCTACGAGCAGTACTTC	CASSPGTAYEQYF
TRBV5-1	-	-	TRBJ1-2	TGCGCCAGCAGCAACTCAGGGACACTGTTTTATGGCTACACCTTC	CASSNSGTLFYGYTF
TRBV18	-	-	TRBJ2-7	TGTGCCAGCTCACCCAGGGTGGCCGAGCAGTACTTC	CASSPRVAEQYF
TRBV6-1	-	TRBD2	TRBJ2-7	TGTGCCAGCCTTGCGGGAGCGGGTTACGAGCAGTACTTC	CASLAGAGYEQYF
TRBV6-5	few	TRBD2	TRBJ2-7	TGTGCCAGCAGGAGCGGGATCCTTTCCTACGAGCAGTACTTC	CASRSGILSYEQYF
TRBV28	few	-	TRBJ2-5	TGTGCCAGCAGCGAGGGACATGCACAAGAGACCCAGTACTTC	CASSEGHAQETQYF
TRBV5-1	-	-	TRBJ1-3	TGCGCCAGCAAAAGGGACACATCCTCTGGAAACACCATATATTTT	CASKRDTSSGNTIYF